What follows describes a single T cell receptor beta chain. The CDR3 spans 13 residues. Trimming stripped 3 bases from V and 3 bases from J, with 8 bases between. Germline lookup yields CDR1 KGHSH and CDR2 LQKENI. The data were taken from a study of OX40 agonist ivuxolimab in advanced cancers. Clones were sequenced by immunoSEQ multiplex PCR, and TCRdb holds only the in-frame ones, with some missing. The sample holds fewer than 90,000 clones; 65% to 90% are singletons and the top ten take about 3.4%. This clonotype was sampled from an adult with an advanced solid tumor such as melanoma, head and neck, liver or kidney cancer. The genes are TRBV18 and TRBJ2-5; tentatively, D is TRBD1 (5 bases). Sequenced material: CD4+ or CD8+ T cells sorted from blood, taken in a trial of the OX40 agonist ivuxolimab. The CDR3 nucleotides are TGTGCCAGCTCACCGTCCAGGGAAGAGACCCAGTACTTC. Translating it yields CASSPSREETQYF. Full variable domain (rest looked up from reference TRBV18 and TRBJ2-5): NAGVMQNPRHLVRRRGQEARLRCSPMKGHSHVYWYRQLPEEGLKFMVYLQKENIIDESGMPKERFSAEFPKEGPSILRIQQVVRGDSAAYFCASSPSREETQYFGPGTRLLVL.